A selection of T cell receptor beta chains follows, all from one sample in a study of CD8 T cells in Susac syndrome. TCRdb redid the calling of the immunoSEQ multiplex PCR reads with MiXCR, one entry per CDR3 protein. Of approximately 200,000 distinct CDR3 sequences listed, approximately 90% were seen once; the top ten hold 0.1% to 0.15%. Sequencing was performed on CD8+ T cells from PBMCs. The receptors derive from a human donor with multiple sclerosis. Each CDR3 is given with its conserved first and last residue. Each record gives: CDR3 DNA, CDR3 protein, V gene, clone size, D gene, J gene. D genes are given only for firm matches. A clone size is listed for some rows: how often the clone was seen (once, few, many), or a class if it is expanded.

cdr3_nt: TGTGCCAGCGGGACAGGGGTAGACATTCAGTACTTC
cdr3_aa: CASGTGVDIQYF
v_call: TRBV12-3/TRBV12-4
clone_size: -
d_call: TRBD1
j_call: TRBJ2-4

cdr3_nt: TGTGCCAGCAGCCTACACCAACAGGTCTGGACTAGCACAGATACGCAGTATTTT
cdr3_aa: CASSLHQQVWTSTDTQYF
v_call: TRBV7-9
clone_size: -
d_call: -
j_call: TRBJ2-3

cdr3_nt: TGCAGCGTTGGCCTAGGGGTATACAATGAGCAGTTCTTC
cdr3_aa: CSVGLGVYNEQFF
v_call: TRBV29-1
clone_size: -
d_call: -
j_call: TRBJ2-1

cdr3_nt: TGTGCCAGCAGCTTGACAGGGGACCTACCCTTT
cdr3_aa: CASSLTGDLPF
v_call: TRBV7-9
clone_size: -
d_call: TRBD1
j_call: TRBJ1-1

cdr3_nt: TGTGCCAGCAGAGTGGGGGAGTCTGGAAACACCATATATTTT
cdr3_aa: CASRVGESGNTIYF
v_call: TRBV9
clone_size: -
d_call: -
j_call: TRBJ1-3

cdr3_nt: TGTGCCACTAGCTGGACAGGGTTCGGTGGCTACACCTTC
cdr3_aa: CATSWTGFGGYTF
v_call: TRBV19
clone_size: once
d_call: TRBD1
j_call: TRBJ1-2

cdr3_nt: TGCGCCAGCAGCTTGGCTACAGTGCGAGATACGCAGTATTTT
cdr3_aa: CASSLATVRDTQYF
v_call: TRBV5-1
clone_size: once
d_call: -
j_call: TRBJ2-3

cdr3_nt: TGTGCTAGTGAATCTGGACAGGGGACGGTGGTAGGCTATGGCTACACCTTC
cdr3_aa: CASESGQGTVVGYGYTF
v_call: TRBV12-5
clone_size: once
d_call: TRBD1
j_call: TRBJ1-2

cdr3_nt: TGTGCCAGCAGCCAAGGAAAGACAGGGGAGCAGCCCCAGCATTTT
cdr3_aa: CASSQGKTGEQPQHF
v_call: TRBV3-1
clone_size: -
d_call: TRBD1
j_call: TRBJ1-5

cdr3_nt: TGCAGCGTAGGGTCAGGGAGCCAGCCCCAGCATTTT
cdr3_aa: CSVGSGSQPQHF
v_call: TRBV29-1
clone_size: -
d_call: -
j_call: TRBJ1-5

cdr3_nt: TGTGCCAGCAGTGAGACTAGCGGCTACAATGAGCAGTTCTTC
cdr3_aa: CASSETSGYNEQFF
v_call: TRBV6-6
clone_size: -
d_call: TRBD2
j_call: TRBJ2-1

cdr3_nt: TGTGCCACCCACTCCGGGACTTTGGGCTACAATGAGCAGTTCTTC
cdr3_aa: CATHSGTLGYNEQFF
v_call: TRBV6-2/TRBV6-3
clone_size: -
d_call: -
j_call: TRBJ2-1

cdr3_nt: TGTGCCAGCAGCCAAGATTTAGGCGGCTACTATGGCTACACCTTC
cdr3_aa: CASSQDLGGYYGYTF
v_call: TRBV4-2
clone_size: once
d_call: -
j_call: TRBJ1-2

cdr3_nt: TGTGCCAGCGGGACAGGGGGCGGTGAGCAGTACTTC
cdr3_aa: CASGTGGGEQYF
v_call: TRBV7-8
clone_size: -
d_call: TRBD1
j_call: TRBJ2-7

cdr3_nt: TGCGCCAGCAGCCCCGCTAGTTGGGACGGGACGAACACTGAAGCTTTCTTT
cdr3_aa: CASSPASWDGTNTEAFF
v_call: TRBV4-3
clone_size: -
d_call: -
j_call: TRBJ1-1

cdr3_nt: TGTGCCAGCAGCTTAGGGGTACATCCCTACGAGCAGTACTTC
cdr3_aa: CASSLGVHPYEQYF
v_call: TRBV7-9
clone_size: -
d_call: -
j_call: TRBJ2-7

cdr3_nt: TGTGCCAGCAGCTTTTTAGCGGGGACAGATACGCAGTATTTT
cdr3_aa: CASSFLAGTDTQYF
v_call: TRBV7-9
clone_size: -
d_call: TRBD2
j_call: TRBJ2-3

cdr3_nt: TGCGCCAGCAGCTTGAGGCTAGCGGGAGAGATCACCGGGGAGCTGTTTTTT
cdr3_aa: CASSLRLAGEITGELFF
v_call: TRBV5-1
clone_size: -
d_call: TRBD2
j_call: TRBJ2-2

cdr3_nt: TGCAGTGCCGGCGCCCTTGGGCAGGGGAACACTGAAGCTTTCTTT
cdr3_aa: CSAGALGQGNTEAFF
v_call: TRBV20-1
clone_size: -
d_call: -
j_call: TRBJ1-1

cdr3_nt: TGCGCCAGCAGTTTGGGGTTGGATCAGCCCCAGCATTTT
cdr3_aa: CASSLGLDQPQHF
v_call: TRBV4-1
clone_size: -
d_call: -
j_call: TRBJ1-5

cdr3_nt: TGCGCCAGCAGCCAATGGGCGGGAGTAAATGAGCAGTTCTTC
cdr3_aa: CASSQWAGVNEQFF
v_call: TRBV4-3
clone_size: -
d_call: TRBD2
j_call: TRBJ2-1

cdr3_nt: TGTGCCAGCAGGGCGACAGGGGGCCCCGAGCAGTACTTC
cdr3_aa: CASRATGGPEQYF
v_call: TRBV6-1
clone_size: -
d_call: TRBD1
j_call: TRBJ2-7

cdr3_nt: TGTGCCAGCAGCTTGACAGGGTTCCGGGGGGCCCAGCATTTT
cdr3_aa: CASSLTGFRGAQHF
v_call: TRBV7-8
clone_size: -
d_call: TRBD1
j_call: TRBJ1-5

cdr3_nt: TGTGCCAGCAGCCCTTGGGCCTCCAACGGGGAGACCCAGTACTTC
cdr3_aa: CASSPWASNGETQYF
v_call: TRBV5-6
clone_size: -
d_call: -
j_call: TRBJ2-5

cdr3_nt: TGTGCCAGCAGCCAAGATTTGGCGGATAACAATGAGCAGTTCTTC
cdr3_aa: CASSQDLADNNEQFF
v_call: TRBV3-1
clone_size: -
d_call: -
j_call: TRBJ2-1

cdr3_nt: TGCAGTGCTAGATCCCCTAGCGGGGGATACGAGCAGTACTTC
cdr3_aa: CSARSPSGGYEQYF
v_call: TRBV20-1
clone_size: -
d_call: TRBD2
j_call: TRBJ2-7

cdr3_nt: TGTGCCAGCAGCCCCCAAACCTCCTCTGAAGCTTTCTTT
cdr3_aa: CASSPQTSSEAFF
v_call: TRBV5-6
clone_size: -
d_call: -
j_call: TRBJ1-1

cdr3_nt: TGTGCCAGCAGTTCGGTAGATACGCAGTATTTT
cdr3_aa: CASSSVDTQYF
v_call: TRBV12-3/TRBV12-4
clone_size: -
d_call: -
j_call: TRBJ2-3

cdr3_nt: TGCGCCAGCAGCTATACCGGGACAGGGGATGGCTACACCTTC
cdr3_aa: CASSYTGTGDGYTF
v_call: TRBV5-1
clone_size: once
d_call: TRBD1
j_call: TRBJ1-2